The present T cell receptor beta chain was sequenced within a study of blood T cell repertoires in COVID-19. Across the whole study: Sites across the United States, Italy and Spain contributed samples from acute and convalescent COVID-19. In each case, the material was cDNA or gDNA derived from T cells, B-cell-depleted T cells, or PBMCs.

Germline V gene lookup returns CDR1 SGHDN and CDR2 FVKESK. CDR3 size: 17 residues. V lost 4 bases and J lost 0, with 19 bases in between. As originally analysed: Estimation of nucleated cell counts was performed using reference gene primer amplification. Sequencing was performed with immunoSEQ multiplex PCR; in TCRdb, only in-frame clones are kept and a portion is missing. The V and J calls and clone size were taken over from that table, and D and trimming were inferred from the DNA. The sample has over 150,000 clones; roughly 84% are singletons. Donors were grouped by their self-reported clinical history.

Sequenced material: PBMCs or T cells enriched from blood (not recorded which). The chain has TRBV14 and TRBJ2-7; maybe TRBD1 (5 bases). The receptor's source is a man aged 40-49 years who had recovered from COVID-19. This CDR3 reads CASSPRWGGLSSYEQYF. CDR3 DNA: TGTGCCAGCAGCCCGCGTTGGGGCGGCTTGAGCTCCTACGAGCAGTACTTC.